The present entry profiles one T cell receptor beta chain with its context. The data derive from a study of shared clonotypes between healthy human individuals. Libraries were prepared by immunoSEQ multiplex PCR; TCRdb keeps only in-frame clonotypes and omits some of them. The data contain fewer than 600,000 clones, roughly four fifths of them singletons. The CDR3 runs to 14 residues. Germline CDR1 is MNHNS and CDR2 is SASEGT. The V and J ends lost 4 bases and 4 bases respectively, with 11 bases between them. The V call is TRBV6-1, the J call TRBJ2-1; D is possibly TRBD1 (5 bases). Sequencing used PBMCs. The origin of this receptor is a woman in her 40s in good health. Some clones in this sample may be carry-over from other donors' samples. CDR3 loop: CASSAVNRYNEQFF. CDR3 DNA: TGTGCCAGCAGTGCAGTGAACAGGTACAATGAGCAGTTCTTC.